This TCR beta chain was captured by sequencing in a study of shared clonotypes between healthy human individuals. Study-level information: For every donor, three CD4 naive, three CD4 memory, two CD8 naive and one CD8 memory plates were used.

As concerns this clone: What it binds is not known.

Study-wide points: With a handful of donors compared, 4.5% to 6.5% of naive CD4 clonotypes were shared.

Per germline, CDR1 SGHVS and CDR2 FNYEAQ. The J segment lost 7 bases and the V segment lost 6 bases, leaving 5 bases of the junction unmatched. The CDR3 has 14 amino acids. The assay used deep level. The data were produced by immunoSEQ multiplex PCR, yet TCRdb's version contains in-frame clones alone and is incomplete. The sample holds about 2.3 million clones, approximately 95% seen once. This rearrangement joins TRBV7-6 to TRBJ1-6, with 8 nucleotides matching TRBD1. Sequencing was done on a sample of naive CD4+ T cells from PBMCs. Subset in this sample: CD45RA+ positively selected. The receptor was derived from a young man in good health. Some clones in this sample may be carry-over from other donors' samples. CDR3 coding DNA: TGTGCCAGCAGGAAGGACAGGGTCAATTCACCCCTCCACTTT. Its translation: CASRKDRVNSPLHF.